A selection of T cell receptor beta chains follows, all from one sample in a study of T cell responses to AZD1222 COVID-19 vaccine. TCRdb keeps only in-frame clones here, not all; method: immunoSEQ multiplex PCR. The data hold under 200,000 clones, with approximately 90% observed a single time. The sample consisted of peripheral blood, taken on day 0 of AZD1222 vaccination. These receptors all come from an adult in good health. The CDR3 runs from the conserved cysteine through the conserved F or W. The D gene is left open where the match is weak. The size of a clone is reported for some rows only, either as once, few or many, or as a class for expanded clones.

v_gene	j_gene	len	abundance	d_gene	CDR3nt	CDR3aa
TRBV5-1	TRBJ1-1	12	.	.	TGCGCCAGCAGCTTGGAAGGCACTGAAGCTTTCTTT	CASSLEGTEAFF
TRBV6-2/TRBV6-3	TRBJ1-1	17	.	.	TGTGCCAGCAGTTACCAATATCCCCCTGACAGGATCACTGAAGCTTTCTTT	CASSYQYPPDRITEAFF
TRBV7-3	TRBJ1-1	12	.	.	TGTGCCAGCAGCTTAACGGGGTCTGAAGCTTTCTTT	CASSLTGSEAFF
TRBV28	TRBJ2-5	16	.	TRBD2	TGTGCCAGCAGCTCGATGACTAGCGGGAATCAAGAGACCCAGTACTTC	CASSSMTSGNQETQYF
TRBV6-2/TRBV6-3	TRBJ2-5	14	.	.	TGTGCCAGCAGTTACTCATCGTCCCGAGAGACCCAGTACTTC	CASSYSSSRETQYF
TRBV21-1	TRBJ1-2	15	.	.	TGTGCCAGCAGCAAAGGCCAGGCGGGATTGTATGGCTACACCTTC	CASSKGQAGLYGYTF
TRBV30	TRBJ2-2	13	few	.	TGTGCCTGGAGTCGGATAAACACCGGGGAGCTGTTTTTT	CAWSRINTGELFF
TRBV10-3	TRBJ2-7	15	once	TRBD1	TGTGCCATCAGCAACCCCCGGGACAGCCATCACGAGCAGTACTTC	CAISNPRDSHHEQYF
TRBV7-8	TRBJ2-2	18	.	TRBD2	TGTGCCAGCAGCTTTCCTCGCGGGGGGGCCTCGAACACCGGGGAGCTGTTTTTT	CASSFPRGGASNTGELFF
TRBV3-1/TRBV3-2	TRBJ2-3	16	.	TRBD2	TGTGCCAGCAGCCACGGACTAGCGGGGGGGCAAGATACGCAGTATTTT	CASSHGLAGGQDTQYF
TRBV27	TRBJ1-6	16	.	.	TGTGCCAGCAGTTCCCGAGGGGCGGGGGGTAATTCACCCCTCCACTTT	CASSSRGAGGNSPLHF
TRBV7-9	TRBJ1-4	16	.	.	TGTGCCAGCAGCTTATTTTCAACAGGGCGCGGAGAAAAACTGTTTTTT	CASSLFSTGRGEKLFF
TRBV3-1/TRBV3-2	TRBJ1-2	19	.	TRBD1	TGTGCCAGCAGCCAAGGTGCCCCTAGGGGGCGCCTTACCCTATGGGGCTACACCTTC	CASSQGAPRGRLTLWGYTF
TRBV10-1	TRBJ2-3	15	.	.	TGCGCCAGCAGCGAGTCGGCGCGGGTCACAGATACGCAGTATTTT	CASSESARVTDTQYF
TRBV7-3	TRBJ2-1	15	.	TRBD1	TGTGCCAGCAGCCATACCGGGACAGGGGTCAGTGAGCAGTTCTTC	CASSHTGTGVSEQFF
TRBV18	TRBJ2-3	15	.	TRBD1	TGTGCCAGCTCACCACCGGGACAGGGTCCAGATACGCAGTATTTT	CASSPPGQGPDTQYF
TRBV10-3	TRBJ2-5	13	.	TRBD1	TGTGCCATCAGGTCAGGGGGCGGGGAGACCCAGTACTTC	CAIRSGGGETQYF
TRBV25-1	TRBJ2-5	14	.	.	TGTGCCAGCAGTGCAGACCGGGTCGGGGAGACCCAGTACTTC	CASSADRVGETQYF
TRBV5-1	TRBJ1-6	18	.	TRBD1	TGCGCCAGCAGCGGGGGGACAGGGATGAGTCTGGACAATTCACCCCTCCACTTT	CASSGGTGMSLDNSPLHF
TRBV28	TRBJ1-1	15	few	TRBD1	TGTGCCAGCAGTCCGGCGTCAGGGGGCCACACTGAAGCTTTCTTT	CASSPASGGHTEAFF
TRBV4-3	TRBJ1-2	13	.	TRBD1	TGCGCCAGCAGCCACAGGGGGGACTATGGCTACACCTTC	CASSHRGDYGYTF
TRBV3-1/TRBV3-2	TRBJ1-5	17	.	.	TGTGCCAGCAGCCCCTTAGGTCCGGGGAATAGCAATCAGCCCCAGCATTTT	CASSPLGPGNSNQPQHF
TRBV7-9	TRBJ2-7	13	.	TRBD2	TGTGCCAGCAGCTCCGGGGAGGGACGCGAGCAGTACTTC	CASSSGEGREQYF
TRBV4-1	TRBJ2-3	17	.	TRBD2	TGCGCCAGCAGCCAAGACCCTAGCGGGGGGCCAGAAGATACGCAGTATTTT	CASSQDPSGGPEDTQYF
TRBV19	TRBJ1-1	19	.	.	TGTGCCAGTAGTATCGGGGGGGGGCGCCGGTCTTATTCCGGGACTGAAGCTTTCTTT	CASSIGGGRRSYSGTEAFF
TRBV3-1/TRBV3-2	TRBJ2-1	14	.	.	TGTGCCAGCAGCCGCGGGACGGTATACAATGAGCAGTTCTTC	CASSRGTVYNEQFF
TRBV9	TRBJ1-1	13	.	.	TGTGCCAGCAGCTCGGACGGGAACACTGAAGCTTTCTTT	CASSSDGNTEAFF
TRBV27	TRBJ1-5	13	.	.	TGTGCCAGCAGGCGTCGACCTAATCAGCCCCAGCATTTT	CASRRRPNQPQHF
TRBV7-9	TRBJ1-1	13	.	.	TGTGCCAGCAGACCTTGGCAGGGCACTGAAGCTTTCTTT	CASRPWQGTEAFF
TRBV9	TRBJ2-5	16	.	TRBD2	TGTGCCAGCAGCTACCGGGAGGGGGAAGGGTTAGAGACCCAGTACTTC	CASSYREGEGLETQYF
TRBV19	TRBJ2-2	15	.	.	TGTGCCAGTAGTATCGGGGGTGTGGGAACCGGGGAGCTGTTTTTT	CASSIGGVGTGELFF
TRBV5-8	TRBJ1-2	17	.	.	TGTGCCAGCAGTTTCCGAAGACCGGGACCGTCGCCTCGGGGCTACACCTTC	CASSFRRPGPSPRGYTF
TRBV27	TRBJ1-1	14	.	.	TGTGCCAGCAGTTCCACAGGGTCGGGCACTGAAGCTTTCTTT	CASSSTGSGTEAFF
TRBV19	TRBJ1-2	13	.	.	TGTGCCAGTAGCCGGGGCCCCGCGAGGGGCTACACCTTC	CASSRGPARGYTF
TRBV28	TRBJ1-1	14	.	TRBD1	TGTGCCAGCACCCTTACAGGGGGCTGGACTGAAGCTTTCTTT	CASTLTGGWTEAFF
TRBV29-1	TRBJ2-7	14	.	TRBD1	TGCAGCGTTCTTAGGACAGGAGTCATTTCTGAGCAGTACTTC	CSVLRTGVISEQYF
TRBV7-8	TRBJ1-4	15	.	TRBD1	TGTGCCAGCAGCTTAGTTGGGACAGGGAATGAAAAACTGTTTTTT	CASSLVGTGNEKLFF
TRBV3-1/TRBV3-2	TRBJ2-7	14	once	TRBD2	TGTGCCAGCAGCGACGGACTAGCGGAATACGAGCAGTACTTC	CASSDGLAEYEQYF
TRBV27	TRBJ1-4	14	.	TRBD1	TGTGCCAGCAGTTTCGCCGACAGGGGACGGAAACTGTTTTTT	CASSFADRGRKLFF
TRBV2	TRBJ2-7	12	.	.	TGTGCCAGTATGGACACGAACGTTGAGCAGTACTTC	CASMDTNVEQYF
TRBV5-1	TRBJ1-1	16	.	TRBD1	TGCGCCAGCAGCCCTAGACAGGGTGGGGAGGACACTGAAGCTTTCTTT	CASSPRQGGEDTEAFF